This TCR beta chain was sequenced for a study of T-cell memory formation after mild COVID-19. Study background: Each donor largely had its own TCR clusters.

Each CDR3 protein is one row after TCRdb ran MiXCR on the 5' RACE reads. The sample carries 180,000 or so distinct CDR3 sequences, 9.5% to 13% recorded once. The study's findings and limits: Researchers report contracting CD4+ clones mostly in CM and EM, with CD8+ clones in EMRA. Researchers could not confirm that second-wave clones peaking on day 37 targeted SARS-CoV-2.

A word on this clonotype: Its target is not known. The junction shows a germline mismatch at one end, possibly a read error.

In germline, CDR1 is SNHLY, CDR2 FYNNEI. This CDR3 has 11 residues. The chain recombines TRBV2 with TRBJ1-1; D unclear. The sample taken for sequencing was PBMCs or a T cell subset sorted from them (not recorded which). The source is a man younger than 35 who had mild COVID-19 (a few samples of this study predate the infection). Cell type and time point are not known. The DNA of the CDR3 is TGTGCCAGCAGCCAAAGTTACCCGAATTCTTTT. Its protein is CASSQSYPNSF.